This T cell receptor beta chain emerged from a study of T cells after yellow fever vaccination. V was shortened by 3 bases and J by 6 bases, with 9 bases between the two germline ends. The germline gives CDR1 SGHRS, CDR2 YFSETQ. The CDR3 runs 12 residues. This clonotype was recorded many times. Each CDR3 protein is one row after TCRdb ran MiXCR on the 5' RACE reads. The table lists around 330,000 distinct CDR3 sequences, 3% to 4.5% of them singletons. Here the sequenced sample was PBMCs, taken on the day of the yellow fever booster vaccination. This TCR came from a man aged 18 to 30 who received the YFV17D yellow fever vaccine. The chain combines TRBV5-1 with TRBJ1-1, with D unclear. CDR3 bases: TGCGCCAGCAGCTCCGGAACTCCTGAAGCTTTCTTT. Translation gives CASSSGTPEAFF.